These T cell receptor beta chains were read from a single sample in a study of cytomegalovirus exposure and HLA in healthy donors. Sequencing used immunoSEQ multiplex PCR; TCRdb keeps in-frame clones, though not all of them. The repertoire table contains 150,000 or so clones. Specimen: PBMCs. All receptors come from a woman between 55 and 75 years old in good health and CMV-seronegative. CDR3s include the opening cysteine and the closing phenylalanine or tryptophan. The D gene is left open where the match is weak.

d_gene,v_gene,j_gene,CDR3nt,CDR3aa
TRBD1,TRBV29-1,TRBJ1-5,TGCAGCGTCCTGGGGACAGGGGGTGATCAGCCCCAGCATTTT,CSVLGTGGDQPQHF
-,TRBV14,TRBJ1-1,TGTGCCAGCAGCCGGCAGTTGAACACTGAAGCTTTCTTT,CASSRQLNTEAFF
-,TRBV27,TRBJ2-7,TGTGCCAGCAGTTTGGGAGTTGCGTCCGAGCAGTACTTC,CASSLGVASEQYF
-,TRBV19,TRBJ1-2,TGTGCCAGTAGCCCGGGGTATGGCTACACCTTC,CASSPGYGYTF
-,TRBV7-9,TRBJ1-6,TGTGCCAGCAGTTTTGACAGGATAAGATCCTATAATTCACCCCTCCACTTT,CASSFDRIRSYNSPLHF
-,TRBV4-1,TRBJ2-2,TGCGCCAGCAGCCAAGAGCGGGTCACCGGGGAGCTGTTTTTT,CASSQERVTGELFF
-,TRBV6-5,TRBJ2-5,TGTGCCAGCAGTTACGGAACGACTAAGGTACAAGAGACCCAGTACTTC,CASSYGTTKVQETQYF
TRBD2,TRBV18,TRBJ2-1,TGTGCCAGCTCACCAAGGTCGGGGGGGCTTTCCTACAATGAGCAGTTCTTC,CASSPRSGGLSYNEQFF
-,TRBV11-2,TRBJ2-1,TGTGCCAGCAGCTTAGATTACAGGGCGACCGATGAGCAGTTCTTC,CASSLDYRATDEQFF
-,TRBV5-8,TRBJ2-7,TGTGCCAGCAGCACTGACAAGCTACACGAGCAGTACTTC,CASSTDKLHEQYF
-,TRBV18,TRBJ2-7,TGTGCCAGCTCCCCTGGAGGCCCCTACGAGCAGTACTTC,CASSPGGPYEQYF
-,TRBV5-4,TRBJ2-5,TGTGCCAGCAGCTTGGCCGGGACCCAGTACTTC,CASSLAGTQYF
-,TRBV9,TRBJ1-3,TGTGCCAGCAGCGGCGTTAGGACACCTGGAAACACCATATATTTT,CASSGVRTPGNTIYF
-,TRBV29-1,TRBJ2-3,TGCAGCGTTGGGTTCGGCCAGGCCACAGATACGCAGTATTTT,CSVGFGQATDTQYF
-,TRBV11-1,TRBJ2-1,TGTGCCAGCAGCTTAGCACAGAGCTCCTACAATGAGCAGTTCTTC,CASSLAQSSYNEQFF
TRBD1,TRBV6-5,TRBJ1-2,TGTGCCAGCAGTGAATGGGACAGGGGCTATGGCTACACCTTC,CASSEWDRGYGYTF
TRBD1,TRBV18,TRBJ2-2,TGTGCCAGCTCACCGGCGGGGACAGGGCTTAACACCGGGGAGCTGTTTTTT,CASSPAGTGLNTGELFF
TRBD1,TRBV18,TRBJ1-1,TGTGCCAGCTCACGCTCGACAGGGGGAAACACTGAAGCTTTCTTT,CASSRSTGGNTEAFF
-,TRBV12-5,TRBJ2-3,TGTGCTAGTGGTTTATACCCCGACAGGTACACAGATACGCAGTATTTT,CASGLYPDRYTDTQYF
TRBD1,TRBV7-9,TRBJ1-1,TGTGCCAGCAGCAACCTGGACAGGGGAGAAACTGAAGCTTTCTTT,CASSNLDRGETEAFF
TRBD1,TRBV18,TRBJ2-1,TGTGCCAGCTCACCAAATTTGGGACAGCCGAGCTCCTACAATGAGCAGTTCTTC,CASSPNLGQPSSYNEQFF
-,TRBV19,TRBJ1-5,TGTGCCAGTAGTCCGACAACAGCCAATCAGCCCCAGCATTTT,CASSPTTANQPQHF
TRBD2,TRBV7-9,TRBJ2-3,TGTGCCAGCAGCTTAGAGCTTCCCCTAGCGCCGGCGGGGGGGCTGCATTTT,CASSLELPLAPAGGLHF
TRBD1,TRBV6-5,TRBJ2-1,TGTGCCAGCAGTTCCAGGGGGATCGTTTACAATGAGCAGTTCTTC,CASSSRGIVYNEQFF
-,TRBV10-3,TRBJ2-7,TGTGCCATCAGTGAGCCGTCTACCTACGAGCAGTACTTC,CAISEPSTYEQYF
-,TRBV15,TRBJ2-7,TGTGCCACCAGCAGAGATCCAAAATACGAGCAGTACTTC,CATSRDPKYEQYF
TRBD1,TRBV19,TRBJ1-4,TGTGCCAGTAGGAGACAGGGCGTTAATGAAAAACTGTTTTTT,CASRRQGVNEKLFF
TRBD1,TRBV20-1,TRBJ2-5,TGCAGTGCTCGACAGGGGGGTCAGTACTTC,CSARQGGQYF
TRBD2,TRBV5-6,TRBJ2-7,TGTGCCAGCAGCTTGTACTGGGCTAGCGGGGCCTACGAGCAGTACTTC,CASSLYWASGAYEQYF
-,TRBV2,TRBJ2-2,TGTGCCAGCCAAACCGGCGGGATCGGGGAGCTGTTTTTT,CASQTGGIGELFF
-,TRBV10-3,TRBJ1-1,TGTGCCATCAGTCAAGGGGGGGAGAACACTGAAGCTTTCTTT,CAISQGGENTEAFF
-,TRBV14,TRBJ2-7,TGTGCCAGCAGCCAAGTCGGAGGGGCATTCACCTACGAGCAGTACTTC,CASSQVGGAFTYEQYF
-,TRBV7-3,TRBJ2-1,TGTGCCAGCAGCATGGACAGAAATGAGCAGTTCTTC,CASSMDRNEQFF
-,TRBV7-3,TRBJ2-5,TGTGCCAGCAGCTTAGTGGGGGCCCTGGAGACCCAGTACTTC,CASSLVGALETQYF
TRBD1,TRBV10-3,TRBJ1-2,TGTGCCATCAGTGATCCGGACAGGGGACTACTTAACTATGGCTACACCTTC,CAISDPDRGLLNYGYTF